This T cell receptor beta chain stems from a study of response to subunit inactivated influenza vaccine. General study points: Seasonal influenza vaccination, on each occasion, was suggested by the authors to recruit few new T cells.

A single record per CDR3 protein comes from TCRdb applying MiXCR to the RT-PCR reads. The sample consists of 250,000 to 350,000 distinct CDR3 sequences, 20% to 25% of them appearing once. Per germline, CDR1 SGHVS and CDR2 FNYEAQ. Trimming took off 2 bases at V and 4 bases at J, with 9 bases between the two ends. The CDR3 runs 14 residues. This clonotype has more than one count but fewer than ten. The antigen remains unidentified. The sample here was PBMCs from blood, taken about 20 months after vaccination. V gene TRBV7-6 combines with J gene TRBJ2-1, with D possibly being TRBD1 or TRBD2 (5 bases each). The receptor was derived from a man aged 45 to 70 who received an inactivated influenza vaccine. The CDR3 loop is CASSLWDAYNEQFF. The CDR3 DNA reads as TGTGCCAGCAGCTTATGGGACGCATACAATGAGCAGTTCTTC.